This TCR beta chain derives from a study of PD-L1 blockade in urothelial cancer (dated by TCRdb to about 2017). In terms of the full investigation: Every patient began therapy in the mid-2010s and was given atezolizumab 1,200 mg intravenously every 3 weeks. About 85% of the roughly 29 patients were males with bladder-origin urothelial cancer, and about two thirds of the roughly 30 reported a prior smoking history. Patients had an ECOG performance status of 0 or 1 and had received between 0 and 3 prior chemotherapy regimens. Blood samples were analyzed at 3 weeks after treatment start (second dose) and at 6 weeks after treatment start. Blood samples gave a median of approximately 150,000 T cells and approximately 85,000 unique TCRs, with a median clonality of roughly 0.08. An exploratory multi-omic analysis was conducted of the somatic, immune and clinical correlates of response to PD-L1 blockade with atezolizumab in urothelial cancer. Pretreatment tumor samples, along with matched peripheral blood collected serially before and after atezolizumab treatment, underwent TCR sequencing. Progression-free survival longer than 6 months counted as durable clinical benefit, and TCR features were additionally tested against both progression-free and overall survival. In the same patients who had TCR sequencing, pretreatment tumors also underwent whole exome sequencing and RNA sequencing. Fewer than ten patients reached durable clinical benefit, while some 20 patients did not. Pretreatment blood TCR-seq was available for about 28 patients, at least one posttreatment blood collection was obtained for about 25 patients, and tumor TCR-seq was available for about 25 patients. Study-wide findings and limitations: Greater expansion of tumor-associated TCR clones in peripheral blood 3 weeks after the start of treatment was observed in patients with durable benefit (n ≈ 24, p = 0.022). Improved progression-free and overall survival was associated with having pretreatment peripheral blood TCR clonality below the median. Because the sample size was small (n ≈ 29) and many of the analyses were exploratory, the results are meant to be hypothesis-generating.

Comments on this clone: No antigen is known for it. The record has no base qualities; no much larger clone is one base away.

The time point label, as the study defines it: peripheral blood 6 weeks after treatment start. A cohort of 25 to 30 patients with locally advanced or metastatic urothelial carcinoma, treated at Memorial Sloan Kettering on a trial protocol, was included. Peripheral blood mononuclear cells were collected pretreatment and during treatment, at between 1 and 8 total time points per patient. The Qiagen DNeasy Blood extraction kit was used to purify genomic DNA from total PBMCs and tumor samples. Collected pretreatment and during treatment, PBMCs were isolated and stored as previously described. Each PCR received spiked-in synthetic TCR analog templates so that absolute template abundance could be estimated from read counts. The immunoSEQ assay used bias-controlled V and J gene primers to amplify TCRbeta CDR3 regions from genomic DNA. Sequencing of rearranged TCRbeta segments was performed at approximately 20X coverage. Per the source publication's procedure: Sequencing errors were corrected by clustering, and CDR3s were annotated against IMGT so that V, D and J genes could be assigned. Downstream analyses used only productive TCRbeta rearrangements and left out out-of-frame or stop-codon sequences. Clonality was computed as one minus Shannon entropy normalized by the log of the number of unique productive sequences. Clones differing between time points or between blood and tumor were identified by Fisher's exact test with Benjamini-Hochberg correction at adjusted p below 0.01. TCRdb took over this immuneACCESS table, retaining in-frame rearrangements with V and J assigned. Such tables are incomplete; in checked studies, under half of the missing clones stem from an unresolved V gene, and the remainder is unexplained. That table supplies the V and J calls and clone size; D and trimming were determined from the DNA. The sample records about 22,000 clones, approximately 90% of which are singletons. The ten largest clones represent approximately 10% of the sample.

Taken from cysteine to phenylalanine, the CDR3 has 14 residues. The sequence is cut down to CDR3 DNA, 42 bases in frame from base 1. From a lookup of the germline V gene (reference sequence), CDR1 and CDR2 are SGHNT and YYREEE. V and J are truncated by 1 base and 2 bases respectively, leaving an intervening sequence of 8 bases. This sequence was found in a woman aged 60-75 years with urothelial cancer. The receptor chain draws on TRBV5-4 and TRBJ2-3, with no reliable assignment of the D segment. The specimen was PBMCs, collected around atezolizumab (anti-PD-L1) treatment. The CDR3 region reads CASSLSTYTDTQYF. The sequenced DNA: TGTGCCAGCAGCTTGTCCACCTACACAGATACGCAGTATTTT.